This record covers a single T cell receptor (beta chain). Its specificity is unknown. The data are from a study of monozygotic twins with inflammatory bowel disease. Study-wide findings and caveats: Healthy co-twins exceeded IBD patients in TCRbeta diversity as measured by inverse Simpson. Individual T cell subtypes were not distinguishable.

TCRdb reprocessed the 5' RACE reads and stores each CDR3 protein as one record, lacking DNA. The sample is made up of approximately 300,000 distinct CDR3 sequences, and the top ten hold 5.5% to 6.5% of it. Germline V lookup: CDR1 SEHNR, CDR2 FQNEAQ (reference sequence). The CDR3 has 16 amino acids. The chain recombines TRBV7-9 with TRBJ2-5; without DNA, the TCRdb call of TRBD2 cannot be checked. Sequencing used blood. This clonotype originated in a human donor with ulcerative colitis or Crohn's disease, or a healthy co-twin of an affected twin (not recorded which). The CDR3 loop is CASSSISGGGQETQYF.